The T cell receptor (beta chain) described here comes from a study of T cell changes during pregnancy in multiple sclerosis. Sequencing used immunoSEQ multiplex PCR; TCRdb keeps in-frame clones, though not all of them. The data show some 94,000 clones, more than 85% seen once. V was shortened by 1 base and J by 0 bases, with 8 bases between the two germline ends. Germline CDR1 and CDR2: SGHRS and YFSETQ. This CDR3 is 15 amino acids long. The source is a female donor in good health, enrolled as a control in a pregnancy study. This chain uses TRBV5-1 with TRBJ1-3; no definite D call. This material consisted of peripheral blood, taken in the first trimester of pregnancy. The CDR3 nucleotides read TGCGCCAGCAGCTTGACAGTCTCCTCTGGAAACACCATATATTTT. This gives the protein CASSLTVSSGNTIYF.